The clone carrying this T cell receptor (beta chain) was seen only a few times. Its antigen is unknown. This specimen belongs to a study of blood T cells in healthy people across ages. General study results and limits: Measured against age, TCR beta diversity per million T cells decreased in a roughly linear manner.

It was with a sample-barcoded 5' primer and a J-beta primer mix that a second PCR of about 7 to 12 cycles was run. TCRdb reprocessed the 5' RACE reads with MiXCR, giving one entry per CDR3 protein. The sample has 850,000 to 1,000,000 distinct CDR3 sequences; roughly 43% are singletons. This clonotype originated in a man in his thirties or forties in good health. The sequenced material came from blood.

Here the CDR3 reads CSAPRQGANTGELFF. The CDR3 bases are TGCAGTGCTCCCCGCCAGGGCGCGAACACCGGGGAGCTGTTTTTT. The V and J genes are TRBV20-1 and TRBJ2-2; tentative D call: TRBD1 (5 bases). The germline V gene encodes CDR1 DFQATT and CDR2 SNEGSKA (reference sequence). The CDR3 contains 15 residues. The V and J ends lost 5 bases and 0 bases respectively, with 13 bases between them.